This is a list of T cell receptor beta chains from one sample in a study of blood T cell repertoires in COVID-19. Assay: immunoSEQ multiplex PCR; the TCRdb copy retains only in-frame clones and omits some. The sample gives about 120,000 clones, approximately 80% of which show up once; about 3.8% is in the top ten. The sequenced sample consisted of peripheral blood. These receptors originate from a woman between 50 and 59 years old with acute or convalescent COVID-19. Each CDR3 is given with its conserved first and last residue. Each record gives: V gene, D gene, J gene, clone size, CDR3 protein, CDR3 DNA. The D gene is left open where the match is weak. Clone size appears in some rows only: once, few, many, or a class for an expanded clone.

>TRBV6-1|TRBD1|TRBJ1-3|NA
CASTEQGSGNTIYF
TGTGCCAGCACTGAACAGGGGAGTGGAAACACCATATATTTT
>TRBV2|TRBD2|TRBJ2-5|NA
CAGKGTSGSLETQYF
TGTGCCGGCAAAGGGACTAGCGGGAGTTTAGAGACCCAGTACTTC
>TRBV2|NA|TRBJ2-5|NA
CASSPVRDKETQYF
TGTGCCAGCAGTCCCGTTCGGGACAAAGAGACCCAGTACTTC
>TRBV4-2|TRBD2|TRBJ2-7|once
CASSQDLLGAGGIF
TGTGCCAGCAGCCAAGACCTCCTTGGCGCGGGGGGGATCTTC
>TRBV19|NA|TRBJ2-7|few
CASRDTYYEQYF
TGTGCCAGTCGGGACACTTACTACGAGCAGTACTTC
>TRBV28|TRBD1|TRBJ1-5|NA
CASTPTQGWVGQPQHF
TGTGCCAGCACCCCTACACAGGGGTGGGTCGGTCAGCCCCAGCATTTT
>TRBV12-3/TRBV12-4|TRBD1|TRBJ1-2|NA
CASSRGTARGYTF
TGTGCCAGCAGTCGAGGGACAGCAAGGGGCTACACCTTC
>TRBV6-2/TRBV6-3|NA|TRBJ2-5|NA
CASSYSTVSETQYF
TGTGCCAGCAGTTACTCTACAGTCTCAGAGACCCAGTACTTC
>TRBV3-1/TRBV3-2|NA|TRBJ1-5|NA
CASSQDIGQPQHF
TGTGCCAGCAGCCAAGATATCGGGCAGCCCCAGCATTTT
>TRBV2|TRBD2|TRBJ2-1|once
CASLPVSGTSGYNEQFF
TGTGCCAGTCTTCCAGTATCAGGGACTAGCGGCTACAATGAGCAGTTCTTC
>TRBV6-5|NA|TRBJ2-3|NA
CASSYSAVTDTQYF
TGTGCCAGCAGTTACTCCGCGGTCACAGATACGCAGTATTTT
>TRBV5-1|NA|TRBJ1-5|once
CASSMVGGPNQPQHF
TGCGCCAGCAGCATGGTGGGAGGGCCCAATCAGCCCCAGCATTTT
>TRBV10-2|TRBD1|TRBJ1-4|NA
CASSAGTGWRKLFF
TGCGCCAGCAGCGCCGGGACAGGGTGGCGAAAACTGTTTTTT
>TRBV14|TRBD1|TRBJ2-7|NA
CASSQGKGGDRSSYEQYF
TGTGCCAGCAGCCAAGGCAAAGGAGGGGACAGGAGCTCCTACGAGCAGTACTTC
>TRBV6-1|TRBD1|TRBJ1-4|NA
CASSGPGQGDFGEKLFF
TGTGCCAGCAGTGGACCGGGACAGGGGGATTTCGGGGAAAAACTGTTTTTT
>TRBV4-1|NA|TRBJ1-4|NA
CASSQVTENEKLFF
TGCGCCAGCAGCCAAGTAACAGAAAATGAAAAACTGTTTTTT
>TRBV11-2|NA|TRBJ1-2|NA
CASSLEAGAYYGYTF
TGTGCCAGCAGCTTAGAAGCAGGGGCCTACTATGGCTACACCTTC
>TRBV7-8|TRBD1|TRBJ2-7|NA
CASSATGTVVYEQYF
TGTGCCAGCAGCGCGACCGGGACAGTTGTCTACGAGCAGTACTTC
>TRBV28|TRBD1|TRBJ1-2|once
CASSLESGGSGYGYTF
TGTGCCAGCAGCCTGGAATCAGGGGGCTCCGGCTATGGCTACACCTTC
>TRBV15|NA|TRBJ1-4|NA
CATSSAHRSTTNEKLFF
TGTGCCACCAGCAGTGCCCACAGGTCTACAACTAATGAAAAACTGTTTTTT
>TRBV30|NA|TRBJ1-1|NA
CAWSVGGANTEAFF
TGTGCCTGGAGTGTAGGAGGGGCAAACACTGAAGCTTTCTTT
>TRBV5-1|NA|TRBJ2-7|NA
CASSWFAGSEQYF
TGCGCCAGCAGCTGGTTTGCGGGGAGCGAGCAGTACTTC
>TRBV19|TRBD2|TRBJ2-1|NA
CASRSGGAHNEQFF
TGTGCCAGTAGGAGCGGGGGAGCCCACAATGAGCAGTTCTTC
>TRBV6-1|TRBD1|TRBJ1-6|once
CASSEMDRGYNSPLHF
TGTGCCAGCAGTGAAATGGACAGGGGGTATAATTCACCCCTCCACTTT
>TRBV15|NA|TRBJ2-1|NA
CATSTLQGSAYNEQFF
TGTGCCACCAGCACCCTACAGGGATCCGCCTACAATGAGCAGTTCTTC
>TRBV18|NA|TRBJ1-2|NA
CASSSLPPYGYTF
TGTGCCAGCTCGAGCCTTCCCCCCTATGGCTACACCTTC